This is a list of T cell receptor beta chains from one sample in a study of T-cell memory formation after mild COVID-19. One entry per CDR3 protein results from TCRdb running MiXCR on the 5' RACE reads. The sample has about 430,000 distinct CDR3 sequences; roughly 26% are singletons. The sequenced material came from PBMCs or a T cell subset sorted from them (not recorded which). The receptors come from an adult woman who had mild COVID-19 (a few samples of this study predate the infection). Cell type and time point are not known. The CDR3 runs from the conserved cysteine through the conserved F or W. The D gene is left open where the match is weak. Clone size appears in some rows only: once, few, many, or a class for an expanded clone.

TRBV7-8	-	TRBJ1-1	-	TGTGCCAGCAGCCCTAGCTGGGGGGCGCCCACTGAAGCTTTCTTT	CASSPSWGAPTEAFF
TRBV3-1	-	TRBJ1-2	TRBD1	TGTGCCAGCAGCCAGCCGGGACAGGGGTATGACTATGGCTACACCTTC	CASSQPGQGYDYGYTF
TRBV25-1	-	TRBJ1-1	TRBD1	TGTGCCAGCAGTGTGCTCCGGGACAGTGAAGCTTTCTTT	CASSVLRDSEAFF
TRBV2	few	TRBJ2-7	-	TGTGCCAGCAGTGGTCTGGACAGAGTGTATGTCGAGCAGTACTTC	CASSGLDRVYVEQYF
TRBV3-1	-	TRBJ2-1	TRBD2	TGTGCCAGCAGCCAAGAGAACGGGGGGGCCTACAATGAGCAGTTCTTC	CASSQENGGAYNEQFF
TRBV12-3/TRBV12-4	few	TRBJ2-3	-	TGTGCCAGCAGTTTACAAGGTAGCCGGGATACGCAGTATTTT	CASSLQGSRDTQYF
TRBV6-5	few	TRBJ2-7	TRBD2	TGTGCCAGCAGCTCCACTAGCGGGGCCGCCTACGAGCAGTACTTC	CASSSTSGAAYEQYF
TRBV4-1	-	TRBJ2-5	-	TGCGCCAGCAGCCAAGTAAATTTTGGTGGGGAGACCCAGTACTTC	CASSQVNFGGETQYF
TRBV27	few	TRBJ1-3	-	TGTGCCAGCAGATTCCACTCTGGAAACACCATATATTTT	CASRFHSGNTIYF
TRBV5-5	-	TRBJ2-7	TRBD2	TGTGCCAGCAGCTTTGCCTCACTAGCGGGGGGGACCTACGAGCAGTACTTC	CASSFASLAGGTYEQYF
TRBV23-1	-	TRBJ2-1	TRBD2	TGCGCCAGCAGTCAATCCCAGCTAGCGGGAGTTACTGAGCAGTTCTTC	CASSQSQLAGVTEQFF
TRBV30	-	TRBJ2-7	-	TGTGCCTGGAGTGTTCCCGGTCCCGAGCAGTACTTC	CAWSVPGPEQYF
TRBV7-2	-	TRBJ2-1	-	TGTGCCAGCAGCCTCCTTCGACAGGAGCAGTTCTTC	CASSLLRQEQFF
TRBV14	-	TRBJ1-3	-	TGTGCCAGCAGCCAAAGGTCCTTGGACTCTGGAAACACCATATATTTT	CASSQRSLDSGNTIYF
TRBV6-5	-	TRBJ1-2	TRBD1	TGTGCCAGCAGTTCAAGGACAGGGGGGAACTATGGCTACACCTTC	CASSSRTGGNYGYTF
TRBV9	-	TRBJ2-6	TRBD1	TGTGCCAGCAGCATTGGACAGGGAAAGTCTGGGGCCAACGTCCTGACTTTC	CASSIGQGKSGANVLTF
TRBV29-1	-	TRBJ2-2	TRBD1	TGCAGCGCGGGGACAGGGGGCTACACCGGGGAGCTGTTTTTT	CSAGTGGYTGELFF
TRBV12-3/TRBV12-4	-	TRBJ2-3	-	TGTGCCAGCAGTACCCCCCTTGGGGTTGGGAGCACAGATACGCAGTATTTT	CASSTPLGVGSTDTQYF
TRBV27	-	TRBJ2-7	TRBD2	TGTGCCAGCAGTCCTGGGACTAGGAACGAGCAGTACTTC	CASSPGTRNEQYF
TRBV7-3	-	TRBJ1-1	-	TGTGCCAGCAGAAACCTAAGACGGACTGAAGCTTTCTTT	CASRNLRRTEAFF
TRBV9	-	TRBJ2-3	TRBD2	TGTGCCAGCAGCGTCTCGGTACGCGGGGGGTGGACAGATACGCAGTATTTT	CASSVSVRGGWTDTQYF
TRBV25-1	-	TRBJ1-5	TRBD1	TGTGCCAGCCAGACAGGGCACCAGCCCCAGCATTTT	CASQTGHQPQHF
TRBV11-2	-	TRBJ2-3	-	TGTGCCAGCAGCCGAGATACTAGTGTGGATACGCAGTATTTT	CASSRDTSVDTQYF
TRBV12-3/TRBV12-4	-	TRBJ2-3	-	TGTGCCAGCAGTTGGAGAGGGGCACAAGATACGCAGTATTTT	CASSWRGAQDTQYF
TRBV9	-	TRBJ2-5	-	TGTGCCAGCAGCCTCGATACAGGCCGTTTGGAGACCCAGTACTTC	CASSLDTGRLETQYF
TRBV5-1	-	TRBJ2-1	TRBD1	TGCGCCAGCAGCGCCTGGGACAGGGGTAGTGGAAATGAGCAGTTCTTC	CASSAWDRGSGNEQFF
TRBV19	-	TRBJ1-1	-	TGTGCCAGTACCAGGCGCCTGAGGACTGAAGCTTTCTTT	CASTRRLRTEAFF
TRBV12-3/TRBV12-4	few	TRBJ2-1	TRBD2	TGTGCCAGCAGTCGTAGCGGGGCCGTTCATGAGCAGTTCTTC	CASSRSGAVHEQFF
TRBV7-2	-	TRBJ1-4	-	TGTGCCAGCAGCTTAGTTAACACAGGGCACACAGATGGAAAACTGTTTTTT	CASSLVNTGHTDGKLFF
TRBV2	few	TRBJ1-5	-	TGTGCCAGCAGTGTACAGGGTAGATTGGGAAATCAGCCCCAGCATTTT	CASSVQGRLGNQPQHF
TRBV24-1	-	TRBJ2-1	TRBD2	TGTGCCACCAGTGATTTGGCTAGCGGGATTCGGGATGAGCAGTTCTTC	CATSDLASGIRDEQFF
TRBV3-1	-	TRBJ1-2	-	TGTGCCAGCAGCCAAAGTCCCTCCTCAGGCTACACCTTC	CASSQSPSSGYTF
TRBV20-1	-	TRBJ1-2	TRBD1	TGCAGTGCTAGAGGGACAGGGACACTGAACTATGGCTACACCTTC	CSARGTGTLNYGYTF